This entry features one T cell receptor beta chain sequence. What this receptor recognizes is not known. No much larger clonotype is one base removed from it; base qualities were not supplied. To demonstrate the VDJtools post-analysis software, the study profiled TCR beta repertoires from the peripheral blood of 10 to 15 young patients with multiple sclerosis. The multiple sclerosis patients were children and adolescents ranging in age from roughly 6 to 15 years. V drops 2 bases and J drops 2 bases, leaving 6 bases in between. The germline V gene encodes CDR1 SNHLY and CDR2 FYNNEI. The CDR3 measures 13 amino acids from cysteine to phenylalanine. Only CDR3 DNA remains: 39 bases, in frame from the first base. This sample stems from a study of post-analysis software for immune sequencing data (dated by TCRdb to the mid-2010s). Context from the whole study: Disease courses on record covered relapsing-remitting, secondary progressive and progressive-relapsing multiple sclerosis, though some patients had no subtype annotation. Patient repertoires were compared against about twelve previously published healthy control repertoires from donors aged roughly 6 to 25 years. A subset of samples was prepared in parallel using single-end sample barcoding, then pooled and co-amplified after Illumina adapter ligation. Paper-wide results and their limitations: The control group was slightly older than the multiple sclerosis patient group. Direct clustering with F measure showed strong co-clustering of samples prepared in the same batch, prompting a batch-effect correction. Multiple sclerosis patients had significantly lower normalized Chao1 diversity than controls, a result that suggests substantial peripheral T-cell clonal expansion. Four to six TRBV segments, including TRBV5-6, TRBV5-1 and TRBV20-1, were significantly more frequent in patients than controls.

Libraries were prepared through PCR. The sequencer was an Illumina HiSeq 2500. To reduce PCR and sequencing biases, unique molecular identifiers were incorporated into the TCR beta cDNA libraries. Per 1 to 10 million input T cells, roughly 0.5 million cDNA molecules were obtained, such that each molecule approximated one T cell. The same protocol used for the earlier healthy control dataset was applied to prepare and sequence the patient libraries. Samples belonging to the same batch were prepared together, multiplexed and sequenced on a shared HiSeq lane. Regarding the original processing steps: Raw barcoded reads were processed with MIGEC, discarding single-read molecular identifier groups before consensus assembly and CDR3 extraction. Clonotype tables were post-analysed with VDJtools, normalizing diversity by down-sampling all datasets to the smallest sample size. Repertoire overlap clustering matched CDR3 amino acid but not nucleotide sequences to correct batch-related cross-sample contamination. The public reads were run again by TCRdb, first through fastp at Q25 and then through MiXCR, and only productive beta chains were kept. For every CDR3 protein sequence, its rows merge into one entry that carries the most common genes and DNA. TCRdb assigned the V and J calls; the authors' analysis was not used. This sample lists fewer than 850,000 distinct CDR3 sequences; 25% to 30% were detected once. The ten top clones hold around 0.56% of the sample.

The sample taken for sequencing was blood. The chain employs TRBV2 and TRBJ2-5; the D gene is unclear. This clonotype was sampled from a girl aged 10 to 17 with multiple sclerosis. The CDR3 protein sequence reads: CASSEPFQETQYF. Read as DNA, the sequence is TGTGCCAGCAGTGAACCATTTCAAGAGACCCAGTACTTC.